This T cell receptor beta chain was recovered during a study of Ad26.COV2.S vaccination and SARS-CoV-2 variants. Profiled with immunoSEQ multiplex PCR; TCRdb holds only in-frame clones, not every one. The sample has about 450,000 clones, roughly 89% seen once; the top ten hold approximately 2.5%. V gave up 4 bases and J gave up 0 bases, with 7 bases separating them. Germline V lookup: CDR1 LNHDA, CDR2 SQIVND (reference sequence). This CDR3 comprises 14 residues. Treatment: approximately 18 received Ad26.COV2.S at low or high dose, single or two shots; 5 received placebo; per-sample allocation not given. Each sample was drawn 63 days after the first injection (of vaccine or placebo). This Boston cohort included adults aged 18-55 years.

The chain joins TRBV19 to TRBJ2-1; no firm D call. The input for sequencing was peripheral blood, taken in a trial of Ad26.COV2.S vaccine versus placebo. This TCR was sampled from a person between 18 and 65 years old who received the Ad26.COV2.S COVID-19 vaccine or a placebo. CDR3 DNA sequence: TGTGCCAGTAGTACGTCCGGCTCCTACAATGAGCAGTTCTTC. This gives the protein CASSTSGSYNEQFF.